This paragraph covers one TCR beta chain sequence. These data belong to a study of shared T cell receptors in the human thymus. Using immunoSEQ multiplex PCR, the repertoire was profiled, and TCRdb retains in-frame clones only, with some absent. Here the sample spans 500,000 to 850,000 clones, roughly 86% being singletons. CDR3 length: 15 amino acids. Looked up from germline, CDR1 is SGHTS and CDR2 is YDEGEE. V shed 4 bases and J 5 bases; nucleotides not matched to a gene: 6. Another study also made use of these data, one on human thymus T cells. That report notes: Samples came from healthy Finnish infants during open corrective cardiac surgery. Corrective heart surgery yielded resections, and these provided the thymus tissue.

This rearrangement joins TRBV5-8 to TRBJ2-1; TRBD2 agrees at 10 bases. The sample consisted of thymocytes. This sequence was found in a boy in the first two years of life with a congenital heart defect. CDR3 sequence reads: CASSLLAGEDNEQFF. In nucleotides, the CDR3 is TGTGCCAGCAGCCTTCTAGCGGGGGAGGACAATGAGCAGTTCTTC.